What follows are 20 T cell receptor beta chains derived from one specimen sequenced in a study of cytomegalovirus exposure and HLA in healthy donors. The PCR made use of 60 Vbeta and 13 Jbeta primers. The method was immunoSEQ multiplex PCR; TCRdb's version includes in-frame clones alone and lacks a portion of them. The sample gives approximately 140,000 clones, about 75% of which show up once; around 3.4% is in the top ten. Sequenced material: PBMCs. Receptors were obtained from a man aged 40-49 years in good health and CMV-seronegative.

The V call is TRBV6-5, the J call TRBJ1-5; D possibly corresponds to TRBD1 (5 bases). The length of the CDR3 is 15 residues. The V and J ends lost 6 bases and 3 bases respectively, with 15 bases between them. Germline V lookup: CDR1 MNHEY, CDR2 SVGAGI. This CDR3 is CASSRRGRVNQPQHF. CDR3 DNA sequence: TGTGCCAGCAGCCGACGGGGGAGGGTCAATCAGCCCCAGCATTTT.

This clone has a handful of counts. The chain employs TRBV9 and TRBJ2-1; 10 nucleotides align to TRBD1. Germline CDR1 is SGDLS and CDR2 is YYNGEE. The CDR3 runs to 17 residues. The V segment lost 0 bases and the J segment 4 bases; nucleotides outside the gene matches: 7. The CDR3 bases are TGTGCCAGCAGCGTAGAGCCGGGACAGGGGATTTACAATGAGCAGTTCTTC. Residues: CASSVEPGQGIYNEQFF.

This chain links TRBV9 with TRBJ2-2, with a possible D match to TRBD2 (6 bases). Germline values: CDR1 SGDLS, CDR2 YYNGEE. This CDR3 spans 16 amino acids. V was shortened by 4 bases and J by 4 bases, with 17 bases between the two germline ends. The CDR3 spells CASSLRSLAATGELFF. CDR3 DNA: TGTGCCAGCAGCCTGAGGTCCTTAGCGGCCACCGGGGAGCTGTTTTTT.

Concerning this clone: A read error may produce the germline difference seen at one junction end. J is TRBJ1-5 and V is TRBV10-3; no definite D call. In germline, CDR1 is ENHRY, CDR2 SYGVKD. This CDR3 region has 15 residues. The CDR3 DNA sequence: TGTGCCATCAGTGATACTAAGCAGAGCAATCAGCCCCGGCATTTT. It codes for CAISDTKQSNQPRHF.

DNA for the CDR3: TGTGCCACCAGCAGCGACTCGTACGGGACAAATACCGGGGAGCTGTTTTTT. Encoded protein: CATSSDSYGTNTGELFF. The J gene is TRBJ2-2, the V gene TRBV15; the D gene is possibly TRBD1 (6 bases). Trimming cost V 3 bases and J 5 bases, with 19 bases left between them. The CDR3 runs 17 residues. CDR1 LNHNV and CDR2 YYDKDF come from the germline V gene (reference sequence).

The chain is built from TRBV5-1 and TRBJ2-7; D is possibly TRBD2 (5 bases). Germline assignment: CDR1 SGHRS and CDR2 YFSETQ. V lost 0 bases, J lost 0 bases, and 25 bases lay in between. This CDR3 contains 20 residues. CDR3 bases: TGCGCCAGCAGCTTGGTAGGTGAACGAGGGTACCCCCCAAGCTCCTACGAGCAGTACTTC. Its translation is CASSLVGERGYPPSSYEQYF.

This chain uses TRBV19 with TRBJ1-5; 7 bases match TRBD1. CDR1 and CDR2 from the germline V gene are LNHDA and SQIVND (reference sequence). V lost 4 bases, J lost 4 bases, and 10 bases stayed unmatched. There are 16 residues in the CDR3. CDR3 sequence (DNA): TGTGCCAGTAGTACCCTTTGGGACAGATCGAATCAGCCCCAGCATTTT. Its protein is CASSTLWDRSNQPQHF.

The rearrangement joins TRBV27 to TRBJ2-7; 7 bases are a match to TRBD2. The germline V gene encodes CDR1 MNHEY and CDR2 SMNVEV (reference sequence). The CDR3 covers 16 residues. The V segment lost 4 bases and the J segment 2 bases; nucleotides outside the gene matches: 11. The CDR3 loop reads CASSSAGTTPTYEQYF. In DNA, the CDR3 is TGTGCCAGCAGTTCTGCCGGGACTACCCCTACCTACGAGCAGTACTTC.

CDR3 region: CASSDDKDYGYTF. The CDR3 DNA follows: TGTGCCAGCAGTGACGACAAAGACTATGGCTACACCTTC. This chain connects TRBV2 to TRBJ1-2; no firm D call. The CDR3 length is 13 residues. CDR1 is SNHLY and CDR2 is FYNNEI in the germline V gene. Trimming took 3 bases from V and 3 from J, leaving 8 bases between them.

The CDR3 loop reads CASSGGLAGTIRVSTDTQYF. For the CDR3, the DNA is TGCGCCAGCAGCGGGGGACTAGCGGGGACGATCCGCGTTAGCACAGATACGCAGTATTTT. The genes are TRBV4-1 and TRBJ2-3; 13 nucleotides agree with TRBD2. The ends lost 5 bases at V and 0 bases at J; junction bases unmatched: 14. This CDR3 is built from 20 residues. CDR1 and CDR2 from the germline V gene are MGHRA and YSYEKL.

V and J are TRBV4-3 and TRBJ1-2; tentatively, D is TRBD1 (6 bases). Deletions cut 2 bases from V and 13 bases from J, with 20 bases between. The CDR3 has 14 residues. Germline values: CDR1 LGHNA, CDR2 YSLEER. CDR3 sequence reads: CASSQTGTNGRPTF. In DNA form, the CDR3 reads TGCGCCAGCAGCCAAACCGGGACAAATGGTCGCCCCACCTTC.

The chain is built from TRBV7-3 and TRBJ1-1; no definite D call. V was pared by 3 bases and J by 1 base, with 9 bases between. Germline values: CDR1 SGHTA, CDR2 FQGTGA. CDR3 length: 14 amino acids. CDR3 sequence: CASSFGVGNTEAFF. The CDR3, as DNA: TGTGCCAGCAGCTTCGGGGTGGGGAACACTGAAGCTTTCTTT.

The genes are TRBV27 and TRBJ2-1; perhaps TRBD1 as D (6 bases). Per germline, CDR1 MNHEY and CDR2 SMNVEV (reference sequence). The CDR3 covers 13 residues. V shed 0 bases and J shed 6 bases, with 6 bases lying between them. The DNA for the CDR3 is TGTGCCAGCAGTTTATCCAGGGGCAATGAGCAGTTCTTC. Protein: CASSLSRGNEQFF.

The V and J genes are TRBV23-1 and TRBJ1-5; D call uncertain. TRBV23-1 carries the ORF label, with uncertain function. Trimming pared 8 bases from V and 0 bases from J, leaving 11 bases between. CDR3 size: 14 residues. CDR3 residues: CASRSTGSNQPQHF. CDR3 nucleotides: TGCGCCAGCCGCTCCACCGGTAGCAATCAGCCCCAGCATTTT.

This clone was picked up one time. V usage is TRBV7-9 and J usage is TRBJ1-2; D gene uncertain. Looked up from germline, CDR1 is SEHNR and CDR2 is FQNEAQ (reference sequence). This CDR3 region has 15 residues. V lost 5 bases and J 4 bases, leaving 17 bases between the germline ends. The CDR3 region is CASSPIQQSGYGYTF. In nucleotides, the CDR3 is TGTGCCAGCAGCCCAATACAACAGTCTGGCTATGGCTACACCTTC. Full variable domain (missing parts from reference TRBV7-9 and TRBJ1-2): DTGVSQNPRHKITKRGQNVTFRCDPISEHNRLYWYRQTLGQGPEFLTYFQNEAQLEKSRLLSDRFSAERPKGSFSTLEIQRTEQGDSAMYLCASSPIQQSGYGYTFGSGTRLTVV.

The CDR3 coding sequence is TGTGCCAGCAGCTACACAGGGAACACTGAAGCTTTCTTT. It is translated as CASSYTGNTEAFF. V and J are TRBV6-1 and TRBJ1-1, with D tentatively TRBD1 (5 bases). The CDR3 loop spans 13 amino acids. The ends were cut back, 6 bases at V and 1 base at J, with 9 bases in the middle. Germline CDR1 and CDR2: MNHNS and SASEGT.

This clone was picked up a small number of times. This chain uses TRBV29-1 with TRBJ2-7; TRBD1 aligns across 9 bases. Germline V lookup: CDR1 SQVTM, CDR2 ANQGSEA. The CDR3 runs 12 residues. With 7 bases clipped from V and 6 bases from J, the junction kept 7 bases outside the gene matches. CDR3 in DNA: TGCAGCGCCTGGGACAGGGTCGGCGAGCAGTACTTC. Residues: CSAWDRVGEQYF.

Only one count was recorded for this clone. The chain employs TRBV14 and TRBJ2-1; D remains ambiguous. V was cut by 4 bases and J by 3 bases, with 13 bases left in between. This CDR3 region has 15 residues. Germline CDR1 and CDR2: SGHDN and FVKESK. The CDR3: CASSPAIAYYNEQFF. The CDR3 DNA is TGTGCCAGCAGCCCAGCGATAGCCTACTACAATGAGCAGTTCTTC.

The chain joins TRBV6-5 to TRBJ1-4; D gene ambiguous. CDR3 length: 15 amino acids. The germline gives CDR1 MNHEY, CDR2 SVGAGI. V dropped 1 base and J dropped 0 bases, with 6 bases sitting between them. The CDR3 sequence: CASSYYSSTNEKLFF. The CDR3 DNA reads as TGTGCCAGCAGTTACTATTCGTCAACTAATGAAAAACTGTTTTTT.

Only one count was recorded for this clone. The chain employs TRBV5-1 and TRBJ2-3; no firm D call. CDR1 is SGHRS and CDR2 is YFSETQ in the germline V gene. The V end was cut by 1 base, the J end by 1 base, with 13 bases between. The CDR3 spans 16 residues. The CDR3 region has the DNA TGCGCCAGCAGCTTGATTCCTAATTATGGCACAGATACGCAGTATTTT. Its translation is CASSLIPNYGTDTQYF.